This T cell receptor beta chain was retrieved from a study of T cell repertoires in cytomegalovirus infection. Study as a whole: In the study, CMV epitopes included recently identified HLA-C-restricted and well-studied HLA-B-restricted ones. Public TCR beta signatures were indicative of both CMV infection and a matching HLA type. Study outcomes and limitations: Using cumulative public TCR beta family frequency, the authors identified those who carried CMV together with the relevant HLA. Clonotype analysis showed dominance of the ex vivo response by HLA-C-restricted CMV-specific TCR beta clonotypes.

Via MiXCR, TCRdb re-called the reads, giving one row per CDR3 protein. Of a few hundred thousand distinct CDR3 sequences in the sample, 40% were seen once. V lost 5 bases, J lost 14 bases, and 13 bases lay in between. The CDR3 has 12 residues. This clonotype was recorded a few times. Its antigen is currently unknown. The chain uses TRBV12-3 or TRBV12-4 and TRBJ1-6; unclear D gene. Sample: cultured PBMCs, taken from culture after CMV antigen stimulation. The receptor's source is a human donor in good health (CMV status not recorded). Some clones in this sample may be carry-over from other donors' samples. The CDR3 DNA reads TGTGCCAGCAGTCGTAGCCCTCCAACCCTCCACTTT. Protein product: CASSRSPPTLHF.